This TCR beta chain was recorded in a study of siplizumab effects on memory and regulatory T cells. From germline, CDR1 is SGHTA and CDR2 FQGNSA. The V gene lost 1 base and the J gene lost 0 bases, with 9 bases spanning the gap. The CDR3 sequence is 15 residues long. Only in-frame clones appear in the TCRdb table, and some are missing; sequencing was by immunoSEQ multiplex PCR. The table lists tens of thousands of clones, roughly 87% of them singletons. V is TRBV7-2 and J is TRBJ2-5; the D is unclear. The receptor comes from a human donor in good health. Source material: naive CD8+ T cells sorted from blood. CDR3 nucleotide sequence: TGTGCCAGCAGCTTAGGGGTAATTCACCAAGAGACCCAGTACTTC. This translates into CASSLGVIHQETQYF.